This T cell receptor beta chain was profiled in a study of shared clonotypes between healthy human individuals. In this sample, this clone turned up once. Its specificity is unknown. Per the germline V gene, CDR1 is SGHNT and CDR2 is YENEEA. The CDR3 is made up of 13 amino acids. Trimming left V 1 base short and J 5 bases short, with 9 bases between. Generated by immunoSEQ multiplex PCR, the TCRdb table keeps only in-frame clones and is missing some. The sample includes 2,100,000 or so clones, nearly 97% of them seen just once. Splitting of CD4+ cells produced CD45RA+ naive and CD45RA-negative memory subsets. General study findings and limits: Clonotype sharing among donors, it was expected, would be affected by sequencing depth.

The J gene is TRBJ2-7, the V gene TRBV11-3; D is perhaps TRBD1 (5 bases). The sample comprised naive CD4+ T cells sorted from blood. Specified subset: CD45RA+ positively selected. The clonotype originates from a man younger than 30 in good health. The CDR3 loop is CASSLAGSDEQYF. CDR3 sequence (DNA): TGTGCCAGCAGCTTAGCAGGGTCAGACGAGCAGTACTTC.